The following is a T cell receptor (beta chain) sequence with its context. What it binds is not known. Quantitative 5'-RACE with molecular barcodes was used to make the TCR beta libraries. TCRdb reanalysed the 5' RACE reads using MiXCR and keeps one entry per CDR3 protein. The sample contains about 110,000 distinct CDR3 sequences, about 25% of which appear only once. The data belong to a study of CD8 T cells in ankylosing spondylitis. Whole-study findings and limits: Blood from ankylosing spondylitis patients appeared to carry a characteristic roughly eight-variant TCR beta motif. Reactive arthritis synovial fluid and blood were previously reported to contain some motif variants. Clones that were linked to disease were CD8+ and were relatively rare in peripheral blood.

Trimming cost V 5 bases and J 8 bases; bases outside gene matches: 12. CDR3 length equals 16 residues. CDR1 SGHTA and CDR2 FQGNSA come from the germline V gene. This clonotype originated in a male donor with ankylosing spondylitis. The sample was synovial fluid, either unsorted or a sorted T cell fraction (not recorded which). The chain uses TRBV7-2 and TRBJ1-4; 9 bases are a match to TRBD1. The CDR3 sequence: CASSTPGQGHREKLFF. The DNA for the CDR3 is TGTGCCAGCAGCACTCCGGGACAGGGTCATCGAGAAAAACTGTTTTTT.